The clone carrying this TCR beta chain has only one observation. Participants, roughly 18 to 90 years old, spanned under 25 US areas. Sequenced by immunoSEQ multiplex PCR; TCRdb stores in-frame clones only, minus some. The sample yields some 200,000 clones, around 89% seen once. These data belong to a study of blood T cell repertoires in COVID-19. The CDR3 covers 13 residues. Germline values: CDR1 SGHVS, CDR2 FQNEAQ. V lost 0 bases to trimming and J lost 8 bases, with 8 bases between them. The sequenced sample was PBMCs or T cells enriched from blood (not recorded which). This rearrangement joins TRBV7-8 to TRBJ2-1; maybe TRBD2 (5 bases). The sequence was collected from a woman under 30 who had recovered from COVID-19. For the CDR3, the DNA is TGTGCCAGCAGCTTAGCGGGAGTCTATGAGCAGTTCTTC. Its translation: CASSLAGVYEQFF. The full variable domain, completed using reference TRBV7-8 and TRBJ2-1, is GAGVSQSPRYKVAKRGQDVALRCDPISGHVSLFWYQQALGQGPEFLTYFQNEAQLDKSGLPSDRFFAERPEGSVSTLKIQRTQQEDSAVYLCASSLAGVYEQFFGPGTRLTVL.